Each of the 7 T cell receptor beta chains below was sequenced from the same sample in a study of long-term antiretroviral therapy in people with HIV. Survey-level immunoSEQ v3.0 assays were run. TCRdb's table, derived via immunoSEQ multiplex PCR, lists solely in-frame clones and lacks some. The table shows 30,000 or so clones, with over 90% occurring only once. Specimen: unsorted PBMCs, collected almost 6.6 years after starting antiretroviral therapy. All receptors come from a woman aged 40 to 50 with HIV.

This chain connects TRBV2 to TRBJ2-2; 10 bases match TRBD1. Germline V gives CDR1 SNHLY, CDR2 FYNNEI. The V segment lost 6 bases and the J segment 5 bases; nucleotides outside the gene matches: 9. The CDR3 is 16 amino acids. The CDR3 loop is CASSRRDRGGTGELFF. As DNA, the CDR3 is TGTGCCAGCAGCCGCCGGGACAGGGGAGGGACCGGGGAGCTGTTTTTT. Combining the CDR3 with reference TRBV2 and TRBJ2-2 gives the whole variable domain EPEVTQTPSHQVTQMGQEVILRCVPISNHLYFYWYRQILGQKVEFLVSFYNNEISEKSEIFDDQFSVERPDGSNFTLKIRSTKLEDSAMYFCASSRRDRGGTGELFFGEGSRLTVL.

V usage is TRBV7-9 and J usage is TRBJ1-2, with TRBD1 identical over 12 bases. Looked up from germline, CDR1 is SEHNR and CDR2 is FQNEAQ (reference sequence). The CDR3 is made up of 14 amino acids. The V segment lost 5 bases and the J segment 11 bases; nucleotides outside the gene matches: 9. In DNA form, the CDR3 reads TGTGCCAGCAGCCCAGGGACAGGGGGCCAAGCGTACACCTTC. This sequence encodes CASSPGTGGQAYTF.

In its sample, this clone was seen once. The gene calls are TRBV4-1 and TRBJ1-6; 10 nucleotides agree with TRBD1. The V and J ends lost 0 bases and 7 bases, in that order; junction bases with no gene match: 9. The CDR3 runs to 18 residues. Germline-derived CDR1 and CDR2 are MGHRA and YSYEKL. The CDR3 DNA reads as TGCGCCAGCAGCCAAGACCTTAACCGGGACAGGGGAAATTCACCCCTCCACTTT. Translating it yields CASSQDLNRDRGNSPLHF.

The chain combines TRBV5-8 with TRBJ2-2; 12 bases match TRBD1. Germline V lookup: CDR1 SGHTS, CDR2 YDEGEE. Unmatched junction bases numbered 7, after V lost 4 bases and J lost 6 bases. The length of the CDR3 is 16 residues. The chain's CDR3 is CASSRGTGGFSGELFF. As DNA, the CDR3 is TGTGCCAGCAGCCGGGGGACAGGGGGCTTCTCCGGGGAGCTGTTTTTT.

The chain is built from TRBV19 and TRBJ1-1; the D is unclear. Germline V CDR1 and CDR2: LNHDA, SQIVND (reference sequence). V was shortened by 0 bases and J by 3 bases, with 8 bases between the two germline ends. This CDR3 region has 14 residues. CDR3 coding DNA: TGTGCCAGTAGTATAGATTTCTCCCACACTGAAGCTTTCTTT. This gives the protein CASSIDFSHTEAFF.

V gene TRBV4-2 combines with J gene TRBJ2-7, with D possibly TRBD1 on 5 matching bases. Germline CDR1 is LGHNA and CDR2 is YNFKEQ. Deletions cut 0 bases from V and 3 bases from J, with 12 bases between. The CDR3 has 15 amino acids. In nucleotides, the CDR3 is TGTGCCAGCAGCCAAGATTGGGGCGGCATCTACGAGCAGTACTTC. It yields the protein CASSQDWGGIYEQYF.

CDR3 nucleotides: TGTGCCAGCAGTGGGGACGCCTCCTATAATTCACCCCTCCACTTT. It translates to CASSGDASYNSPLHF. The rearrangement links TRBV2 to TRBJ1-6, with D tentatively TRBD1 (5 bases). The CDR3 loop spans 15 amino acids. V lost 4 bases and J 0 bases, leaving 7 bases between the germline ends. Germline V gene sequence: CDR1 SNHLY, CDR2 FYNNEI.